This TCR beta chain was identified during a study of blood T cells in healthy people across ages. Findings and caveats of the study: TCR beta diversity was tightly associated with the proportion of naive T cells. Fewer expanded clones and more diversity marked long-lived versus aged donors. Age showed a roughly linear inverse relationship with TCR beta diversity per million T cells.

Together with a sample-barcoded 5' primer, a J-beta primer mix was included in a second PCR lasting about 7 to 11 cycles. Each CDR3 protein gets one entry after TCRdb re-called the 5' RACE reads with MiXCR. The sample yields about 1.1 million distinct CDR3 sequences, more than 30% seen once. Donor samples were obtained from healthy Caucasian individuals from Russia, aged about 6 to 95. From germline, CDR1 is SGHAT and CDR2 FQNNGV. The CDR3 runs to 17 residues. V dropped 1 base and J dropped 4; count of bases not matched to a gene: 6. This clonotype was recorded a few times. The target antigen is unknown.

This clonotype originated in a man aged 18 to 29 in good health. The genes are TRBV11-2 and TRBJ2-1, with TRBD2 matching 11 bases. Input material: blood. CDR3 sequence: CASSLGIAGGGYNEQFF. As DNA, the CDR3 is TGTGCCAGCAGCTTAGGGATAGCGGGGGGGGGGTACAATGAGCAGTTCTTC.